This T cell receptor beta chain was captured in a study of cytomegalovirus exposure and HLA in healthy donors. The germline V and J ends were trimmed by 6 bases and 4 bases, with 16 bases remaining between them. The germline V gene encodes CDR1 SSHAT and CDR2 FNYEAQ (reference sequence). This CDR3 contains 15 residues. The PCR used 60 Vbeta and 13 Jbeta primers. Sequenced by immunoSEQ multiplex PCR; TCRdb stores in-frame clones only, minus some. The sample carries about 170,000 clones, about 85% recorded once. Notes on the study in general: In vitro checks showed that a few CMV-associated chains really do target CMV antigens. What TCR beta sequences reportedly achieved was accurate prediction of HLA-A and HLA-B alleles in most subjects.

In the case of this clone: The antigen is undetermined.

Material for sequencing was PBMCs. The J gene is TRBJ1-5, the V gene TRBV7-7; D possibly corresponds to TRBD1 (5 bases). The origin of this receptor is a man in his late teens or twenties in good health and CMV-seropositive. CDR3 sequence reads: CASSSTQGRNQPQHF. The CDR3 DNA is TGTGCCAGCAGTTCCACCCAGGGTCGGAATCAGCCCCAGCATTTT.